This record concerns one T cell receptor (beta chain) sequence. Enrollment of patients from Seattle took place during active infection, with longitudinal follow-up. The CDR3 has 16 amino acids. Germline V lookup: CDR1 SGHTA, CDR2 FQGNSA. Losses at the gene ends were 1 base for V and 1 base for J; bases not matched to a gene: 3. This sample was taken from a study of blood T cell repertoires in COVID-19. Whole-study context: From the United States, Italy and Spain came samples of acute and convalescent COVID-19. T cells, B-cell-depleted T cells, or PBMCs supplied cDNA or gDNA.

In the original workflow: Amplified reference gene primers provided the basis for estimating nucleated cell counts. TCRdb's table, derived via immunoSEQ multiplex PCR, lists solely in-frame clones and lacks some. The DNA was the basis for D and trimming; V, J and clone size are from that table. Found here are hundreds of thousands of clones, roughly 91% of them singletons; the top ten hold roughly 8%. The TCR comes from a woman aged 45-59 years with COVID-19, enrolled during active disease. The genes are TRBV7-2 and TRBJ2-4, with 8 bases lining up with TRBD1. The sequenced sample consisted of peripheral blood. This CDR3 reads CASSLGTGTAKNIQYF. Here the CDR3 DNA reads TGTGCCAGCAGCTTAGGGACAGGGACGGCCAAAAACATTCAGTACTTC.